Listed below are T cell receptor beta chains from one sample, sequenced in a study of pediatric ulcerative colitis. Some clones are missing from TCRdb's copy, which holds only in-frame ones; the method was immunoSEQ multiplex PCR. The sample contains around 18,000 clones, roughly 80% of which appear only once. Sequenced input: gut tissue. Every receptor here comes from a boy aged 5-17 years with moderate ulcerative colitis. Each CDR3 is given with its conserved first and last residue. A D gene is named only where the DNA matches it firmly. Size is stated for part of the rows, as once, few or many counts, or as a class when the clone is expanded.

d_call	v_call	j_call	clone_size	cdr3_aa	cdr3_nt
TRBD1	TRBV19	TRBJ1-1	-	CASSDRDYTEAFF	TGTGCCAGTTCGGACAGGGACTACACTGAAGCTTTCTTT
-	TRBV19	TRBJ2-5	-	CASTAHLRETQYF	TGTGCCAGTACCGCCCACCTCCGAGAGACCCAGTACTTC
-	TRBV12-5	TRBJ2-2	-	CASGLVISINSNTGELFF	TGTGCTAGTGGTTTGGTAATTTCTATTAATTCGAACACCGGGGAGCTGTTTTTT
-	TRBV4-3	TRBJ1-4	-	CASSQEKGAGVNEKLFF	TGCGCCAGCAGCCAAGAAAAAGGGGCAGGGGTGAATGAAAAACTGTTTTTT
-	TRBV2	TRBJ1-2	-	CASSGGPYGYTF	TGTGCCAGCAGTGGGGGACCTTATGGCTACACCTTC
-	TRBV29-1	TRBJ1-2	-	CSVEGFGGNLYGYTF	TGCAGCGTTGAAGGGTTTGGGGGGAATCTTTATGGCTACACCTTC
-	TRBV10-2	TRBJ2-7	-	CASSGTGPYEQYF	TGCGCCAGCAGTGGCACGGGACCCTACGAGCAGTACTTC
-	TRBV6-5	TRBJ1-3	-	CASSYQRGNSGNTIYF	TGTGCCAGCAGTTACCAACGTGGGAACTCTGGAAACACCATATATTTT
-	TRBV25-1	TRBJ2-2	once	CASSEIGRNTGELFF	TGTGCCAGCAGTGAAATCGGCAGGAACACCGGGGAGCTGTTTTTT
-	TRBV7-9	TRBJ1-2	-	CASSSNTELYGYTF	TGTGCCAGCAGCTCGAACACAGAGTTATATGGCTACACCTTC
-	TRBV2	TRBJ1-5	few	CASSLSRGYQPQHF	TGTGCCAGCAGTCTCAGTCGAGGATATCAGCCCCAGCATTTT
-	TRBV5-1	TRBJ2-3	-	CASSLPETSTDTQYF	TGCGCCAGCAGCTTGCCCGAAACTAGCACAGATACGCAGTATTTT
TRBD2	TRBV5-1	TRBJ2-3	-	CASSSGLAGGSDTQYF	TGCGCCAGCAGCTCAGGACTAGCGGGGGGATCGGATACGCAGTATTTT
-	TRBV25-1	TRBJ2-1	-	CASSASGPSFYNEQFF	TGTGCCAGCAGTGCATCCGGGCCCTCGTTCTACAATGAGCAGTTCTTC
TRBD1	TRBV7-2	TRBJ1-5	-	CASSRQGTYSNQPQHF	TGTGCCAGCAGCAGACAGGGCACTTATAGCAATCAGCCCCAGCATTTT
-	TRBV5-1	TRBJ2-7	-	CASSLGGLLEQYF	TGCGCCAGCAGCTTGGGGGGGTTACTCGAGCAGTACTTC
TRBD2	TRBV6-6	TRBJ2-1	-	CASSPLLAGSFNEQFF	TGTGCCAGCAGTCCTCTCTTAGCGGGGTCTTTCAATGAGCAGTTCTTC
-	TRBV18	TRBJ1-6	once	CASSPATGFGNSPLHF	TGTGCCAGCTCACCGGCCACAGGGTTCGGGAATTCACCCCTCCACTTT
-	TRBV5-4	TRBJ2-7	few	CASSLGSVTYEQYF	TGTGCCAGCAGCTTGGGGTCCGTAACCTACGAGCAGTACTTC